This T cell receptor (beta chain) is drawn from a study of shared T cell receptors in the human thymus. CDR1 is SGHTA, CDR2 FQGNSA, per germline. Trimming cost V 0 bases and J 2 bases; bases outside gene matches: 4. The CDR3 has 16 residues. The protocol was immunoSEQ multiplex PCR, while the TCRdb copy is restricted to in-frame clones and leaves out a portion. The sample consists of 700,000 or so clones, 70% to 90% of them appearing once. This sample was shared with a second study, whose subject was human thymus T cells. That source reports: All donors were healthy Finnish infants who were undergoing corrective surgery to treat congenital heart defects. Thymus tissue for the work was resected from patients undergoing corrective heart surgery. Thymic and blood repertoires appeared to carry a bias in their V and J gene usage.

Sequencing was done on a sample of thymocytes. The receptor's source is a girl under two years old with a congenital heart defect. The rearrangement links TRBV7-2 to TRBJ2-5; 9 nucleotides match TRBD2. CDR3 coding DNA: TGTGCCAGCAGCTTAGCTAGCGGGGGAACGCAAGAGACCCAGTACTTC. Its translation: CASSLASGGTQETQYF.